A single sample is the source of the 23 T cell receptor beta chains below, sequenced in a study of shared clonotypes between healthy human individuals. Profiled with immunoSEQ multiplex PCR; TCRdb holds only in-frame clones, not every one. The sample includes around 350,000 clones, around 67% of them seen just once. The sequenced sample was memory CD4+ T cells sorted from blood. Subset denoted: CD45RA-negative fraction. The receptors originated from a young man in good health.

This clone has only a few counts. This sequence joins TRBV12-2 and TRBJ2-4. TRBV12-2 is reported as a pseudogene. The CDR3 is 18 residues long. In DNA form, the CDR3 reads TGTGCAAGTCGCTTCGTTGACGCTTCCCCCCAAGCCAAAAACATTCAGTACTTC. It codes for CASRFVDASPQAKNIQYF.

Here the CDR3 DNA reads TGTGCCACCAGCAGAGATCTTTGGGGCACAGATACGCAGTATTTT. Its protein is CATSRDLWGTDTQYF. This sequence joins TRBV15 and TRBJ2-3, with D unresolved. CDR3 length equals 15 residues. V was clipped by 0 bases and J by 1 base, with 8 bases between them. In germline, CDR1 is LNHNV, CDR2 YYDKDF (reference sequence). The whole variable domain, remainder taken from reference TRBV15 and TRBJ2-3, is DAMVIQNPRYQVTQFGKPVTLSCSQTLNHNVMYWYQQKSSQAPKLLFHYYDKDFNNEADTPDNFQSRRPNTSFCFLDIRSPGLGDTAMYLCATSRDLWGTDTQYFGPGTRLTVL.

This clone was detected a few times. The V and J genes are TRBV5-1 and TRBJ2-7; no clear D. Per the germline V gene, CDR1 is SGHRS and CDR2 is YFSETQ. The germline V and J ends were trimmed by 4 bases and 1 base, with 12 bases remaining between them. This CDR3 contains 14 residues. The CDR3, as DNA: TGCGCCAGCAGCGTGGATCGTATTTCCTACGAGCAGTACTTC. Amino acids: CASSVDRISYEQYF.

This rearrangement joins TRBV5-4 to TRBJ2-3, with 8 bases identical to TRBD1. Germline V gene data show CDR1 as SGHNT and CDR2 as YYREEE (reference sequence). V dropped 1 base and J dropped 11; count of bases not matched to a gene: 3. The CDR3 is 12 amino acids. For the CDR3, the DNA is TGTGCCAGCAGCTTGCGACAGGGGAAGCAGTATTTT. Its translation: CASSLRQGKQYF.

The chain has TRBV28 and TRBJ2-5; D possibly corresponds to TRBD1 (6 bases). The CDR3 runs to 18 residues. The V gene lost 5 bases and the J gene lost 0 bases, with 22 bases spanning the gap. Germline CDR1 reads MDHEN; CDR2 reads SYDVKM. The CDR3 is CASSPRGGFPFYQETQYF. CDR3 nucleotide sequence: TGTGCCAGCAGTCCCAGGGGCGGTTTCCCTTTTTACCAAGAGACCCAGTACTTC.

The rearrangement links TRBV6-1 to TRBJ2-1; the D gene is possibly TRBD1 (6 bases). The length of the CDR3 is 13 residues. Per the germline V gene, CDR1 is MNHNS and CDR2 is SASEGT. Trimming took off 6 bases at V and 5 bases at J, with 11 bases between the two ends. CDR3 region: CASRSWTDNEQFF. CDR3 coding DNA: TGTGCCAGCAGGAGCTGGACAGACAATGAGCAGTTCTTC.

V gene TRBV7-8 combines with J gene TRBJ2-5; 8 nucleotides match TRBD1. This CDR3 has 14 residues. Trimming removed 3 bases from V and 5 bases from J; junction bases left unmatched: 5. Germline CDR1 and CDR2: SGHVS and FQNEAQ. This chain's CDR3 is CASSFGQGMETQYF. The CDR3 bases are TGTGCCAGCAGCTTTGGACAGGGTATGGAGACCCAGTACTTC. Looking up the rest from reference TRBV7-8 and TRBJ2-5 gives the full variable domain: GAGVSQSPRYKVAKRGQDVALRCDPISGHVSLFWYQQALGQGPEFLTYFQNEAQLDKSGLPSDRFFAERPEGSVSTLKIQRTQQEDSAVYLCASSFGQGMETQYFGPGTRLLVL.

With respect to this clone: This sequence may be a read error, since a much larger clone differs from it by one base. The sample contains more than one DNA sequence encoding this CDR3. The rearrangement uses TRBV27 and TRBJ2-4, with unresolved D. Deletions cut 3 bases from V and 1 base from J, with 4 bases between. The CDR3 totals 13 residues. The germline CDR1 and CDR2 sequences are MNHEY and SMNVEV (reference sequence). The DNA of the CDR3 is TGTGCCAGCAGTTTTTCCGCCAAAAACATTCAGTACTTC. It yields the protein CASSFSAKNIQYF.

This chain links TRBV11-3 with TRBJ2-7; D might be TRBD2 (6 bases). V was cut by 1 base and J by 4 bases, with 14 bases left in between. The CDR3 is 15 amino acids. The germline V gene has CDR1 SGHNT and CDR2 YENEEA. The CDR3 sequence is CASSLGAGTPYEQYF. The CDR3, as DNA: TGTGCCAGCAGCTTAGGGGCCGGGACTCCTTACGAGCAGTACTTC.

This clone came up a few times. Different DNA sequences within this sample yield the same CDR3. The chain recombines TRBV18 with TRBJ2-7; 7 positions match TRBD1. The germline V gene has CDR1 KGHSH and CDR2 LQKENI. With V trimmed by 3 bases and J by 4 bases, 6 bases remained unmatched. This CDR3 spans 14 amino acids. DNA of the CDR3: TGTGCCAGCTCACCGCGACAGGGATTATACGAGCAGTACTTC. Translating gives CASSPRQGLYEQYF.

This clone has just a few counts. The chain combines TRBV2 with TRBJ2-3; D is perhaps TRBD2 (6 bases). V lost 8 bases and J lost 0, with 12 bases in between. This CDR3 is built from 14 residues. CDR1 and CDR2 from the germline V gene are SNHLY and FYNNEI. The DNA for the CDR3 is TGTGCCAGCCGACGGGAGACGAGCACAGATACGCAGTATTTT. Protein sequence: CASRRETSTDTQYF.

In DNA, the CDR3 is TGTGCCAGCAGCTTAGTAACTAGCGGACTAACAGATACGCAGTATTTT. Its protein product is CASSLVTSGLTDTQYF. The V and J genes are TRBV7-8 and TRBJ2-3, with TRBD2 matching 8 bases. The trim removed 1 base at V and 3 bases at J, leaving 6 bases unmatched. Germline V gives CDR1 SGHVS, CDR2 FQNEAQ. The CDR3 length is 16 residues.

The genes are TRBV28 and TRBJ1-5; D unresolved. Germline lookup yields CDR1 MDHEN and CDR2 SYDVKM. There are 15 residues in the CDR3. V was trimmed by 4 bases and J by 3 bases, leaving 13 bases between them. CDR3 bases: TGTGCCAGCAGTTCCCCGGCAGGCGCCAATCAGCCCCAGCATTTT. Protein: CASSSPAGANQPQHF.

This chain links TRBV5-4 with TRBJ2-3; TRBD2 matches 10 bases. Unmatched junction bases numbered 6, after V lost 5 bases and J lost 0 bases. This CDR3 contains 16 residues. Germline values: CDR1 SGHNT, CDR2 YYREEE (reference sequence). The CDR3 bases are TGTGCCAGCAGTGAGGCTAGCGGGAGAAGCACAGATACGCAGTATTTT. Translation gives CASSEASGRSTDTQYF.

The V call is TRBV2, the J call TRBJ2-2; D gene unclear. Trimming took 3 bases from V and 0 from J, leaving 8 bases between them. Germline V gene data show CDR1 as SNHLY and CDR2 as FYNNEI. The CDR3 covers 15 residues. CDR3 amino acids: CASSDVLPNTGELFF. The CDR3 DNA is TGTGCCAGCAGTGATGTCCTCCCGAACACCGGGGAGCTGTTTTTT.

As regards this clone: The same CDR3 can be traced to other DNA sequences in this sample. The chain links TRBV5-1 to TRBJ2-5, with 7 nucleotides matching TRBD1. The CDR3 is 13 amino acids. The V gene end was trimmed by 3 bases and the J gene end by 4 bases; junction bases not matched to a gene: 3. The V gene's germline CDR1 is SGHRS and CDR2 YFSETQ. CDR3 DNA sequence: TGCGCCAGCAGCTCGACAGGGCTAGAGACCCAGTACTTC. It yields the protein CASSSTGLETQYF.

The J gene is TRBJ1-2, the V gene TRBV7-2; D not resolved. Between the trimmed V and J ends, which lost 0 bases and 0 bases, there was a span of 2 bases. The CDR3 is 13 residues long. Germline CDR1 and CDR2: SGHTA and FQGNSA. CDR3 bases: TGTGCCAGCAGCTTAGCAGCTAACTATGGCTACACCTTC. Its translation is CASSLAANYGYTF.

The genes are TRBV2 and TRBJ2-2; D not resolved. Germline V CDR1 and CDR2: SNHLY, FYNNEI. Trimming took off 0 bases at V and 7 bases at J, with 6 bases between the two ends. The CDR3 has 13 residues. CDR3 amino acids: CASSEAGIGELFF. DNA of the CDR3: TGTGCCAGCAGTGAAGCAGGGATCGGGGAGCTGTTTTTT.

This clone was found a few times. The chain links TRBV6-5 to TRBJ1-4; D is uncertain. Germline values: CDR1 MNHEY, CDR2 SVGAGI. The CDR3 has 10 residues. Trimming took off 6 bases at V and 7 bases at J, with 3 bases between the two ends. CDR3 residues: CASSCEKLFF. CDR3 coding DNA: TGTGCCAGCAGCTGTGAAAAACTGTTTTTT.

This sequence joins TRBV19 and TRBJ1-5; TRBD1 might be the D (6 bases). The V end lost 6 bases, the J end lost 1 base, and 13 bases lay between the germline ends. CDR1 is LNHDA and CDR2 is SQIVND in the germline V gene (reference sequence). The CDR3 totals 15 residues. The CDR3 sequence: CASRPRGGSNQPQHF. The CDR3 bases are TGTGCCAGTAGGCCCAGGGGTGGGAGCAATCAGCCCCAGCATTTT.

The chain couples TRBV7-6 to TRBJ1-2, with D possibly matching TRBD1 (5 bases). Germline values: CDR1 SGHVS, CDR2 FNYEAQ. V lost 1 base, J lost 2 bases, and 8 bases lay in between. CDR3 length equals 14 residues. CDR3 DNA sequence: TGTGCCAGCAGCTTAGGAGGGACCAACTATGGCTACACCTTC. This gives the protein CASSLGGTNYGYTF.

The genes are TRBV11-2 and TRBJ2-7; 7 nucleotides agree with TRBD1. Germline CDR1 is SGHAT and CDR2 is FQNNGV. This CDR3 contains 14 residues. J lost 4 bases, V lost 5 bases, and 8 bases had no gene match. CDR3 nucleotides: TGTGCCAGCAGCCAGGGGAACAGGGGTTACGAGCAGTACTTC. It encodes CASSQGNRGYEQYF.

This rearrangement joins TRBV28 to TRBJ1-2; tentative D call: TRBD1 (5 bases). V gave up 4 bases and J gave up 4 bases, with 16 bases separating them. Looked up from germline, CDR1 is MDHEN and CDR2 is SYDVKM. This CDR3 contains 15 residues. CDR3 DNA: TGTGCCAGCAGTTCTCCCCGGGGGGGGAGCTATGGCTACACCTTC. As protein: CASSSPRGGSYGYTF.